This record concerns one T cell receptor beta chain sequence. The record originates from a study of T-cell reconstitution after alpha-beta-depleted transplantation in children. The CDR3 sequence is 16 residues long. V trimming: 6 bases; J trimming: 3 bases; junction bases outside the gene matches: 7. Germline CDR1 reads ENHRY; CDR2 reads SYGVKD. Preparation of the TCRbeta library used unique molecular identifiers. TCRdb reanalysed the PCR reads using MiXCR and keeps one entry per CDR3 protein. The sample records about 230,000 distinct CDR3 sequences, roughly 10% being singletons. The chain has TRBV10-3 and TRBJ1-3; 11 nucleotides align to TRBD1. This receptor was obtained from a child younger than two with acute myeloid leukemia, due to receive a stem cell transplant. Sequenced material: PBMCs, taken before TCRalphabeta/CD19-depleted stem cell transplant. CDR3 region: CAIRLWTGGFGNTIYF. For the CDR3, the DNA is TGTGCCATCAGACTATGGACAGGGGGCTTTGGAAACACCATATATTTT.